One and the same sample provided the 8 T cell receptor beta chains below, sequenced in a study of shared clonotypes between healthy human individuals. Sequenced by immunoSEQ multiplex PCR; TCRdb stores in-frame clones only, minus some. The sample holds around 600,000 clones, 85% to 95% seen once. CD8 cells regarded as naive lacked CD45RO, were positively chosen for CCR7, and omitted terminally differentiated effector memory CD45RA+ cells. Specimen: naive CD8+ T cells sorted from blood. The receptors were gathered from a woman aged 25 to 39 in good health.

As to this clone: The sample holds other DNA sequences that translate to the same CDR3. J is TRBJ2-5 and V is TRBV27, with 8 bases matching TRBD2. The J call may be incorrect, as the DNA end agrees better with TRBJ2-7. CDR1 and CDR2 (germline): MNHEY, SMNVEV (reference sequence). This CDR3 contains 14 residues. The CDR3 is CASSFGTSSYEQYF. DNA of the CDR3: TGTGCCAGCAGTTTCGGGACTAGCTCCTACGAGCAGTACTTC.

V usage is TRBV29-1 and J usage is TRBJ1-2, with D tentatively TRBD1 (5 bases). The CDR3 sequence is 12 residues long. The germline V gene encodes CDR1 SQVTM and CDR2 ANQGSEA. V gave up 7 bases and J gave up 2 bases, with 11 bases separating them. Here the CDR3 reads CSATTANYGYTF. The CDR3, as DNA: TGCAGCGCCACGACAGCGAACTATGGCTACACCTTC.

As concerns this clone: At the DNA level, this CDR3 is encoded by other sequences in the same sample as well. This chain joins TRBV27 and TRBJ2-5; D is unresolved. Germline values: CDR1 MNHEY, CDR2 SMNVEV (reference sequence). V shed 6 bases and J shed 2 bases, with 4 bases lying between them. The length of the CDR3 is 11 residues. Written as DNA, the CDR3 is TGTGCCAGCAGCTCACAAGAGACCCAGTACTTC. It translates to CASSSQETQYF.

The chain is built from TRBV4-2 and TRBJ2-5; D may be TRBD2 (5 bases). The end of the DNA fits TRBJ2-7 better, so the J call may be wrong. The CDR3 spans 15 residues. CDR1 and CDR2 from the germline V gene are LGHNA and YNFKEQ. The chain's CDR3 is CASSQEASGSYEQYF. The DNA for the CDR3 is TGTGCCAGCAGCCAAGAAGCAAGCGGCTCCTACGAGCAGTACTTC.

The rearrangement links TRBV30 to TRBJ1-1; D perhaps matches TRBD1 (6 bases). This CDR3 has 13 residues. The V end lost 5 bases, the J end lost 3 bases, and 13 bases lay between the germline ends. The germline gives CDR1 GTSNPN, CDR2 SVGIG (reference sequence). The CDR3 sequence is CAWVGHADTEAFF. Here the CDR3 DNA reads TGTGCCTGGGTGGGACACGCCGACACTGAAGCTTTCTTT.

On this clone itself: Other DNA sequences in this sample translate to the same CDR3. The chain employs TRBV5-4 and TRBJ2-7; 8 bases agree with TRBD1. There are 14 residues in the CDR3. Germline CDR1 is SGHNT and CDR2 is YYREEE (reference sequence). V lost 2 bases to trimming and J lost 2 bases; unmatched junction nucleotides: 3. The CDR3 loop reads CASSLGQGAYEQYF. The CDR3 DNA reads TGTGCCAGCAGCTTAGGACAGGGCGCCTACGAGCAGTACTTC.

The chain employs TRBV28 and TRBJ2-5; D may be TRBD2 (6 bases). Matching the DNA end better, TRBJ2-7 makes the J call doubtful. This CDR3 contains 13 residues. The germline V gene has CDR1 MDHEN and CDR2 SYDVKM. The CDR3 spells CASGPGLDYEQYF. DNA for the CDR3: TGTGCCAGCGGGCCGGGACTCGACTACGAGCAGTACTTC.

This chain joins TRBV4-1 and TRBJ1-1; 12 bases are a match to TRBD1. The CDR3 consists of 16 residues. Germline assignment: CDR1 MGHRA and CDR2 YSYEKL. V shed 0 bases, J shed 7 bases, and the junction held 6 bases outside the gene matches. The CDR3 DNA is TGCGCCAGCAGCCAAGAAAGGGGACAGGGGGCCTTTGAAGCTTTCTTT. Amino acids: CASSQERGQGAFEAFF.